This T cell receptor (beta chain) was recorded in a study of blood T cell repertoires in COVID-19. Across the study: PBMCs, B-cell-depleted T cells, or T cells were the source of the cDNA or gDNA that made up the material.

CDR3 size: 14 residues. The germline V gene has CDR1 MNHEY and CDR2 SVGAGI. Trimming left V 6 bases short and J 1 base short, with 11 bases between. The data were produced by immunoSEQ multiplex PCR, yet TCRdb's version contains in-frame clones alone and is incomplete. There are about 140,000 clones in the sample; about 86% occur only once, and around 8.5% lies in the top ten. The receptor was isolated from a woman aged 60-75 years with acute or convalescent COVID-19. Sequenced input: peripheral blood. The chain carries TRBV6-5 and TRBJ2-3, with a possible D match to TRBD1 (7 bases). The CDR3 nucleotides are TGTGCCAGCAGGGAGGGGGCAGGCACAGATACGCAGTATTTT. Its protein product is CASREGAGTDTQYF.